This T cell receptor (beta chain) came from a study of beta chain features in type 1 diabetes. Overall study results and limits: More deletions and fewer insertions at VDJ junctions were found in patients with type 1 diabetes. With patients and controls alike, PCR might favor shorter templates to an equal degree.

The authors reverse transcribed all of the isolated RNA, so sequencing captured expressed TCRB transcripts. Roughly 3.6 million reads on average were seen across naive, central memory and regulatory T cell samples. Profiling relied on immunoSEQ multiplex PCR, and the TCRdb table lists in-frame clones only, not all of them. The sample lists around 400,000 clones, around 12% occurring once. A note on this clone: Antigen specificity is unknown.

The sequence was collected from a young man in good health. Sequenced material: naive CD4+ T cells from blood.

The CDR3 DNA reads as TGTGCCAGCAGCCAAATCCGGGGAGTCACAGATACGCAGTATTTT. As protein: CASSQIRGVTDTQYF. This chain uses TRBV14 with TRBJ2-3; D is perhaps TRBD2 (5 bases). CDR1 SGHDN and CDR2 FVKESK come from the germline V gene. The ends were cut back, 2 bases at V and 2 bases at J, with 11 bases in the middle. The CDR3 covers 15 residues.